Shown below are 8 T cell receptor beta chains from a single sample sequenced in a study of T cell responses to AZD1222 COVID-19 vaccine. This table comes from immunoSEQ multiplex PCR, and its TCRdb copy is limited to in-frame clones, with some not included. The sample has tens of thousands of clones, under 95% seen once. The specimen comprised peripheral blood, sampled on day 0 of AZD1222 vaccination. The receptors shown here come from an adult in good health.

J is TRBJ2-4 and V is TRBV11-1; D may match TRBD1 or TRBD2 (6 bases each). The CDR3 spans 15 residues. Trimming stripped 2 bases from V and 3 bases from J, with 11 bases between. CDR1 is SGHAT and CDR2 is FQDESV in the germline V gene (reference sequence). The CDR3 sequence: CASSLRGEGKNIQYF. CDR3 nucleotides: TGTGCCAGCAGCTTAAGGGGGGAAGGCAAAAACATTCAGTACTTC.

The rearrangement uses TRBV6-5 and TRBJ2-7; 7 bases are a match to TRBD2. This CDR3 spans 15 amino acids. Trimming at V came to 6 bases and at J to 2 bases, leaving 10 bases not matched to a gene. CDR1 MNHEY and CDR2 SVGAGI come from the germline V gene. In DNA form, the CDR3 reads TGTGCCAGCAGGCCCACGGGGGGTAACACCTACGAGCAGTACTTC. It encodes CASRPTGGNTYEQYF.

The J gene is TRBJ2-3, the V gene TRBV6-5, with a possible D match to TRBD2 (6 bases). This CDR3 is built from 15 residues. The germline CDR1 and CDR2 sequences are MNHEY and SVGAGI. The ends were cut back, 6 bases at V and 3 bases at J, with 16 bases in the middle. This CDR3 is CASRRMRGETDTQYF. The CDR3 region has the DNA TGTGCCAGCAGAAGAATGCGGGGTGAGACAGATACGCAGTATTTT.

The chain links TRBV24-1 to TRBJ1-5, with D possibly matching TRBD1 (6 bases). The CDR3 is made up of 18 amino acids. Germline lookup yields CDR1 KGHDR and CDR2 SFDVKD. Between the trimmed V and J ends, which lost 3 bases and 4 bases, there was a span of 21 bases. The CDR3 is CATSDPGVLGTANQPQHF. In nucleotides, the CDR3 is TGTGCCACCAGTGATCCAGGGGTCCTGGGTACGGCGAATCAGCCCCAGCATTTT.

The chain couples TRBV27 to TRBJ1-2, with D possibly TRBD1 on 5 matching bases. Germline lookup yields CDR1 MNHEY and CDR2 SMNVEV (reference sequence). The CDR3 totals 14 residues. Trimming shortened V by 7 bases and J by 7 bases, and 19 bases separated the two germline ends. The CDR3 loop reads CASNQEGAGSGYTF. The CDR3 nucleotides read TGTGCCAGCAACCAAGAGGGTGCAGGGTCTGGCTACACCTTC.

Here the CDR3 reads CAISESTKEGDTQYF. The CDR3 DNA follows: TGTGCCATCAGTGAGTCGACAAAAGAGGGAGATACGCAGTATTTT. The gene calls are TRBV10-3 and TRBJ2-3, with D possibly TRBD2 on 5 matching bases. Trimming stripped 0 bases from V and 5 bases from J, with 12 bases between. Germline lookup yields CDR1 ENHRY and CDR2 SYGVKD. The CDR3 loop spans 15 amino acids.

V gene TRBV7-9 combines with J gene TRBJ1-1; possible D gene TRBD1, 5 bases. Between the trimmed V and J ends, which lost 7 bases and 1 base, there was a span of 16 bases. CDR1 is SEHNR and CDR2 is FQNEAQ in the germline V gene (reference sequence). This CDR3 has 15 residues. This chain's CDR3 is CASTFTGGENTEAFF. For the CDR3, the DNA is TGTGCCAGCACCTTCACCGGGGGGGAGAACACTGAAGCTTTCTTT. Combining the CDR3 with reference TRBV7-9 and TRBJ1-1 gives the whole variable domain DTGVSQNPRHKITKRGQNVTFRCDPISEHNRLYWYRQTLGQGPEFLTYFQNEAQLEKSRLLSDRFSAERPKGSFSTLEIQRTEQGDSAMYLCASTFTGGENTEAFFGQGTRLTVV.

The chain is built from TRBV6-5 and TRBJ2-7; 9 nucleotides line up with TRBD1. The germline gives CDR1 MNHEY, CDR2 SVGAGI. Trimming took 8 bases from V and 5 from J; bases not matched to a gene: 7. The CDR3 is made up of 13 amino acids. CDR3 coding DNA: TGTGCCAGCCAAAAACAGGGGGCAAACGAGCAGTACTTC. Translating gives CASQKQGANEQYF.